This TCR beta chain stems from a study of blood T cells in healthy people across ages. The study's findings and limits: The study could not conclusively compare naive and antigen-experienced cells, given its unsorted PBMCs.

The authors drew 8 to 10 milliliters of peripheral blood from each donor. Remarks on this clonotype: The antigen remains undetermined.

Sample-barcoded 5' priming and a J-beta primer mix drove a second PCR of roughly 7 to 11 cycles. Every molecule of cDNA carried a tag from a template-switch adaptor with 12 random nucleotides. TCRdb re-called the 5' RACE reads through MiXCR, storing one row per CDR3 protein. The sample contains about 1.6 million distinct CDR3 sequences, about 31% of which appear only once. This CDR3 is built from 15 residues. V lost 2 bases to trimming and J lost 1 base, with 14 bases between them. Germline loops: CDR1 DFQATT, CDR2 SNEGSKA (reference sequence). The sample taken for sequencing was blood. The TCR originated in a woman aged 30 to 39 in good health. The J gene is TRBJ2-5, the V gene TRBV20-1; D may be TRBD2 (6 bases). This chain's CDR3 is CSARRRGALQETQYF. The CDR3 DNA reads as TGCAGTGCTAGACGGAGGGGCGCTCTCCAAGAGACCCAGTACTTC.